These 5 T cell receptor beta chains originate from one sample sequenced in a study of shared clonotypes between healthy human individuals. CD45RO-negative, CCR7-positively selected cells formed the naive CD8 fraction, excluding terminally differentiated effector memory CD45RA+ cells. TCRdb's copy holds only in-frame clones and misses some; the assay was immunoSEQ multiplex PCR. Seen here are around 600,000 clones, 95% to 98% observed once, and the top ten hold 0.3% to 0.35%. Sequencing was carried out using naive CD8+ T cells sorted from blood. These receptors were obtained from a man between 25 and 39 years old in good health.

The rearrangement uses TRBV9 and TRBJ2-2, with D tentatively TRBD1 (5 bases). CDR1 is SGDLS and CDR2 is YYNGEE in the germline V gene. Trimming took 5 bases from V and 8 from J, leaving 13 bases between them. The CDR3 is made up of 13 amino acids. For the CDR3, the DNA is TGTGCCAGCAGTGCCCCGGCAGGGGGGGAGCTGTTTTTT. It specifies CASSAPAGGELFF.

The V and J genes are TRBV28 and TRBJ2-7, with TRBD1 as a possible D gene (5 bases). CDR3 size: 16 residues. Germline-derived CDR1 and CDR2 are MDHEN and SYDVKM. V was pared by 3 bases and J by 5 bases, with 20 bases between. The CDR3 region is CASSFPEDIQKDEQYF. CDR3 nucleotide sequence: TGTGCCAGCAGTTTTCCTGAGGACATCCAAAAAGACGAGCAGTACTTC.

A remark on this clone: Sequence at one end of the junction differs from germline and may be a read error. This sequence joins TRBV7-7 and TRBJ2-7, with D tentatively TRBD1 or TRBD2 (5 bases each). The CDR3 length is 15 residues. Per germline, CDR1 SSHAT and CDR2 FNYEAQ (reference sequence). The CDR3 sequence: CASSLDRGRNYEQYF. CDR3 coding DNA: TGTGCTAGCAGCTTAGATCGGGGACGAAACTACGAGCAGTACTTC.

This clone was detected once. The V gene is TRBV18, the J gene TRBJ2-6; D not resolved. This CDR3 is built from 17 residues. The V end lost 4 bases, the J end lost 0 bases, and 13 bases lay between the germline ends. The germline gives CDR1 KGHSH, CDR2 LQKENI. The CDR3: CASSHEGAFSGANVLTF. In DNA, the CDR3 is TGTGCCAGCTCACATGAAGGAGCCTTCTCTGGGGCCAACGTCCTGACTTTC.

This chain uses TRBV9 with TRBJ1-1; 7 positions match TRBD1. The CDR3 length is 14 residues. Looked up from germline, CDR1 is SGDLS and CDR2 is YYNGEE. V was pared by 3 bases and J by 5 bases, with 7 bases of the junction left unmatched. This CDR3 reads CASSASQGTTEAFF. The CDR3, as DNA: TGTGCCAGCAGCGCCTCACAGGGGACTACTGAAGCTTTCTTT.